This TCR beta chain was retrieved from a study of T cell changes during pregnancy in multiple sclerosis. V shed 5 bases, J shed 4 bases, and the junction held 7 bases outside the gene matches. The CDR3 consists of 16 residues. Germline V CDR1 and CDR2: SEHNR, FQNEAQ (reference sequence). Measured with immunoSEQ multiplex PCR; TCRdb has only the in-frame clones, and not every one. The sample has about 41,000 clones; 85% to 95% are singletons. This TCR derives from a female donor with multiple sclerosis, enrolled in a pregnancy study. V and J are TRBV7-9 and TRBJ2-3; 12 nucleotides agree with TRBD2. The specimen comprised CD8+ T cells from peripheral blood mononuclear cells, sampled in the third trimester of pregnancy. Here the CDR3 reads CASSIPLAGGPDTQYF. Here the CDR3 DNA reads TGTGCCAGCAGCATACCTCTAGCGGGGGGGCCAGATACGCAGTATTTT.